This T cell receptor beta chain stems from a study of CD8+CD57+ T cells in acquired aplastic anemia. Study outcomes and limitations: Patients and controls had CD8+ Simpson's diversity values that were not significantly distinct.

All patients picked for sequencing had shown, by flow cytometry, an expansion of CD8+CD57+ cells. There were no patients without severe acquired aplastic anemia. Worth noting for this clonotype: Its antigen is not identified.

TCR beta VDJ and CDR3 profiling used genomic DNA as template. From the reads, TCRdb called clonotypes with MiXCR, one entry per CDR3 protein. The sample lists 100,000 to 150,000 distinct CDR3 sequences, over 55% occurring once. The clonotype originates from a human donor with aplastic anemia. Sequenced input: sorted CD4+, CD8+, or CD8+CD57+ T cells (not recorded which) from PBMCs.

The CDR3 loop reads CATPGQDNSNQPQHF. The DNA for the CDR3 is TGTGCCACCCCGGGACAGGACAATAGCAATCAGCCCCAGCATTTT. This chain joins TRBV24-1 and TRBJ1-5; 8 bases match TRBD1. After removal of 9 bases from V and 0 bases from J, the junction contained 6 bases not matched to a gene. CDR1 and CDR2 from the germline V gene are KGHDR and SFDVKD. The length of the CDR3 is 15 residues.